A selection of T cell receptor beta chains follows, all from one sample in a study of T cells in Graves' hyperthyroidism and ophthalmopathy. MiXCR, run by TCRdb on the multiplex PCR reads, gives a single entry per CDR3 protein. The sample records approximately 530,000 distinct CDR3 sequences, 20% being singletons. Material for sequencing was blood. These receptors were taken from a man aged 40-50 years with Graves' ophthalmopathy. Both conserved end residues are part of each CDR3. A D gene is named only where the DNA matches it firmly. Clone size is not always given. Where it is, it says once, few, many or a class for expanded clones.

V: TRBV20-1
D: TRBD2
size: many
J: TRBJ2-1
DNA: TGCAGTGCTAGAGCGGCTAGCGGGAGGTACAATGAGCAGTTCTTC
CDR3: CSARAASGRYNEQFF

V: TRBV12-3/TRBV12-4
D: TRBD2
size: -
J: TRBJ2-1
DNA: TGTGCCAGCAGTTCATATAGCGGGTCGAGGCATTTCTTC
CDR3: CASSSYSGSRHFF

V: TRBV7-2
D: -
size: many
J: TRBJ2-7
DNA: TGTGCCAGCAGCTTGGACACCTCCTACGAGCAGTACTTC
CDR3: CASSLDTSYEQYF

V: TRBV20-1
D: -
size: many
J: TRBJ1-1
DNA: TGCAGTGCTAGAGATCTGGGAGTGAGTGAAGCTTTCTTT
CDR3: CSARDLGVSEAFF

V: TRBV27
D: -
size: -
J: TRBJ1-1
DNA: TGTGCCAGCAGTCCAGAGGGTGGGGGCAGAGTCCGCCATGAAGCTTTCTTT
CDR3: CASSPEGGGRVRHEAFF

V: TRBV19
D: TRBD1
size: -
J: TRBJ1-5
DNA: TGTGCCAGTAAGGACAGGGGTAGCAATCAGCCCCAGCATTTT
CDR3: CASKDRGSNQPQHF

V: TRBV27
D: -
size: many
J: TRBJ2-1
DNA: TGTGCCAGCAGTTTGAAGTTTGGGGATGAGCAGTTCTTC
CDR3: CASSLKFGDEQFF

V: TRBV28
D: -
size: many
J: TRBJ2-6
DNA: TGTGCCAGCAGTCGTCGACAGTCCTACTCTGGGGCCAACGTCCTGACTTTC
CDR3: CASSRRQSYSGANVLTF

V: TRBV2
D: -
size: -
J: TRBJ2-6
DNA: TGTGCCAGCAGAGGGACGGGATCACATCACTCTGGGGCCAACGTCCTGACTTTC
CDR3: CASRGTGSHHSGANVLTF

V: TRBV19
D: -
size: -
J: TRBJ2-5
DNA: TGTGCCAGTAGCAACTCAGAGGTAGAGACCCAGTACTTC
CDR3: CASSNSEVETQYF

V: TRBV20-1
D: TRBD2
size: few
J: TRBJ2-3
DNA: TGCAGTGCTAGGAGTGGGCGGGGGGGGCGCCCAGATACGCAGTATTTT
CDR3: CSARSGRGGRPDTQYF

V: TRBV7-7
D: TRBD2
size: -
J: TRBJ2-1
DNA: TGTGCTAGCAGCTTAAGGGAGGGCCCGCGGAATGAGCAGTTCTTC
CDR3: CASSLREGPRNEQFF

V: TRBV20-1
D: TRBD2
size: many
J: TRBJ2-7
DNA: TGCAGTGCTAGATGGCTAGCGGGCTCCTACGAGCAGTACTTC
CDR3: CSARWLAGSYEQYF

V: TRBV6-6
D: TRBD1
size: -
J: TRBJ2-6
DNA: TGTGCCAGCAGTTACAGGGGACAGGGCCCTGGGGCCAACGTCCTGACTTTC
CDR3: CASSYRGQGPGANVLTF

V: TRBV5-1
D: -
size: many
J: TRBJ2-3
DNA: TGCGCCAGCAGCTTGGCGATTACAGGGACAGATACGCAGTATTTT
CDR3: CASSLAITGTDTQYF

V: TRBV5-6
D: -
size: -
J: TRBJ1-4
DNA: TGTGCCAGCAGCTTGCTGGCAGGAAAACTGTTTTTT
CDR3: CASSLLAGKLFF

V: TRBV7-8
D: -
size: many
J: TRBJ2-1
DNA: TGTGCCAGCAGCGCCGGGATCCTCAACAATGAGCAGTTCTTC
CDR3: CASSAGILNNEQFF

V: TRBV29-1
D: -
size: -
J: TRBJ2-5
DNA: TGCAGCGTCCTTCGGAACCCTACCTTCCAAGAGACCCAGTACTTC
CDR3: CSVLRNPTFQETQYF

V: TRBV6-2/TRBV6-3
D: TRBD2
size: few
J: TRBJ2-3
DNA: TGTGCCAGCAGCAAGGGGAGGGACACAGATACGCAGTATTTT
CDR3: CASSKGRDTDTQYF

V: TRBV5-1
D: -
size: many
J: TRBJ2-2
DNA: TGCGCCAGCAGCTCTACCCTAGCAGACACCGGGGAGCTGTTTTTT
CDR3: CASSSTLADTGELFF

V: TRBV19
D: -
size: -
J: TRBJ2-1
DNA: TGTGCCAGTAGTATAATGGCAGGGATTAAGGATGAGCAGTTCTTC
CDR3: CASSIMAGIKDEQFF

V: TRBV9
D: -
size: -
J: TRBJ1-6
DNA: TGTGCCAGCAGTCAGAGGAGAGTTACAAATAATTCACCCCTCCACTTT
CDR3: CASSQRRVTNNSPLHF

V: TRBV7-8
D: TRBD2
size: many
J: TRBJ2-3
DNA: TGTGCCAGCCGTGAAAGCGGGGGGGTTAGAGATACGCAGTATTTT
CDR3: CASRESGGVRDTQYF

V: TRBV5-1
D: TRBD1
size: many
J: TRBJ1-6
DNA: TGCGCCAGCAGCTCGGACAGGGGAAGGGCTGGATCACCCCTCCACTTT
CDR3: CASSSDRGRAGSPLHF

V: TRBV27
D: -
size: many
J: TRBJ2-5
DNA: TGTGCCAGCAGTTTTATCGGGGAAGAGACCCAGTACTTC
CDR3: CASSFIGEETQYF

V: TRBV6-2/TRBV6-3
D: -
size: -
J: TRBJ1-2
DNA: TGTGCCAGCAACGACAGAATCTATGGCTACACCTTC
CDR3: CASNDRIYGYTF

V: TRBV9
D: TRBD1
size: -
J: TRBJ2-5
DNA: TGTGCCAGCAGCGGAAGTAGGGGGCACGAGACCCAGTACTTC
CDR3: CASSGSRGHETQYF

V: TRBV2
D: -
size: -
J: TRBJ1-2
DNA: TGTGCCAGCAGTGAAGAGGGCGGGTGGTACAGTTCTGACTATGGCTACATCTTC
CDR3: CASSEEGGWYSSDYGYIF

V: TRBV25-1
D: TRBD1
size: -
J: TRBJ1-1
DNA: TGTGCCAGCAGTGTCCCGGACAGGGACACTGAAGCTTTCTTT
CDR3: CASSVPDRDTEAFF

V: TRBV12-3/TRBV12-4
D: TRBD2
size: many
J: TRBJ2-7
DNA: TGTGCCAGCACCTCGCCGGGGGGGGCCTACGAGCAGTACTTC
CDR3: CASTSPGGAYEQYF

V: TRBV3-1
D: -
size: many
J: TRBJ2-3
DNA: TGTGCCAGCAGCCGCGGAGCGACTAGCACAGATACGCAGTATTTT
CDR3: CASSRGATSTDTQYF

V: TRBV6-5
D: -
size: few
J: TRBJ2-2
DNA: TGTGCCAGCAGTTACTCAGGTCGGGGTTCTGCCGGGGAGCTGTTTTTT
CDR3: CASSYSGRGSAGELFF

V: TRBV7-8
D: TRBD2
size: many
J: TRBJ2-5
DNA: TGTGCCAGCAGCTTAGCGCGACTAGCGGGGGTAGAGACCCAGTACTTC
CDR3: CASSLARLAGVETQYF

V: TRBV6-9
D: TRBD2
size: -
J: TRBJ2-3
DNA: TGTGCCAGCAGTTACAAGGCTAGCGGGAGGTCAGATACGCAGTATTTT
CDR3: CASSYKASGRSDTQYF

V: TRBV18
D: TRBD2
size: many
J: TRBJ2-1
DNA: TGTGCCAGCTCACCATCAGCGGGGGGGCAGAGTGAGCAGTTCTTC
CDR3: CASSPSAGGQSEQFF

V: TRBV3-1
D: TRBD1
size: -
J: TRBJ1-2
DNA: TGTGCCAGCAGCCATAGGACAGGGGGTAACTATGGCTACACCTTC
CDR3: CASSHRTGGNYGYTF

V: TRBV2
D: -
size: many
J: TRBJ2-2
DNA: TGTGCCAGCAGTGAAGGGGGCGGGCGCACCGGGGAGCTGTTTTTT
CDR3: CASSEGGGRTGELFF

V: TRBV20-1
D: TRBD2
size: -
J: TRBJ2-3
DNA: TGCAGTGCTATAGATCCTAGCGGGAGGGCCTTAGATACGCAGTATTTT
CDR3: CSAIDPSGRALDTQYF

V: TRBV14
D: -
size: -
J: TRBJ2-7
DNA: TGTGCCAGCAGCCGAAGCCCCGCGCCCTACGAGCAGTACTTC
CDR3: CASSRSPAPYEQYF

V: TRBV18
D: TRBD1
size: many
J: TRBJ1-1
DNA: TGTGCCAGCTCACCCCCGGACAGGGGTAAGAACACTGAAGCTTTCTTT
CDR3: CASSPPDRGKNTEAFF

V: TRBV11-3
D: -
size: many
J: TRBJ2-5
DNA: TGTGCCAGCAGCTTAACCGGGGCTGGGGAGACCCAGTACTTC
CDR3: CASSLTGAGETQYF

V: TRBV7-8
D: -
size: -
J: TRBJ1-1
DNA: TGTGCCAGCAGCTTGACCCCGACCGAAACTGAAGCTTTCTTT
CDR3: CASSLTPTETEAFF

V: TRBV5-1
D: TRBD2
size: -
J: TRBJ2-5
DNA: TGCGCCAGCAGCTTGGCCGGACTAGAGGGAGAGACCCAGTACTTC
CDR3: CASSLAGLEGETQYF

V: TRBV20-1
D: -
size: many
J: TRBJ1-1
DNA: TGCAGTGCTAGGGGGTGGGAGAACACTGAAGCTTTCTTT
CDR3: CSARGWENTEAFF

V: TRBV12-5
D: -
size: -
J: TRBJ2-2
DNA: TGTGCTAGTGGTTCCTCCCAAGGCGTCACCGGGGAGCTGTTTTTT
CDR3: CASGSSQGVTGELFF

V: TRBV27
D: TRBD2
size: many
J: TRBJ2-1
DNA: TGTGCCAGCACCGGGACTAGCGGGAGTGAGAATGAGCAGTTCTTC
CDR3: CASTGTSGSENEQFF

V: TRBV19
D: TRBD1
size: few
J: TRBJ2-6
DNA: TGTGCCAGTAGTATGGCCAGGGGGTTACGAACTGGGGCCAACGTCCTGACTTTC
CDR3: CASSMARGLRTGANVLTF

V: TRBV30
D: -
size: few
J: TRBJ2-2
DNA: TGTGCCTGTGCGAATTCCCGGGTCTCGAACACCGGGGAGCTGTTTTTT
CDR3: CACANSRVSNTGELFF

V: TRBV4-1
D: -
size: -
J: TRBJ1-2
DNA: TGCGCCAGCAGCCATACCGGGAATTTGGGCTACACCTTC
CDR3: CASSHTGNLGYTF

V: TRBV12-3/TRBV12-4
D: -
size: once
J: TRBJ2-1
DNA: TGTGCCAGCAGCCAAGAATCAAGCGAGCAGTTCTTC
CDR3: CASSQESSEQFF

V: TRBV6-1
D: -
size: -
J: TRBJ2-5
DNA: TGTGCCAGCAGTGAACAGAAAGAGACCCAGTACTTC
CDR3: CASSEQKETQYF

V: TRBV2
D: -
size: many
J: TRBJ2-2
DNA: TGTGCCAGCAGTGAGACCGGGACCGCCGGGGAGCTGTTTTTT
CDR3: CASSETGTAGELFF

V: TRBV24-1
D: TRBD1
size: few
J: TRBJ2-5
DNA: TGTGCCACCAGTGATCAGGGACAGGGTCGAGAGACCCAGTACTTC
CDR3: CATSDQGQGRETQYF

V: TRBV12-3/TRBV12-4
D: -
size: few
J: TRBJ2-2
DNA: TGTGCCAGCACCACTTATATCCCCCCTGGGGGAGGGGGATTGGCCGGGGAGCTGTTTTTT
CDR3: CASTTYIPPGGGGLAGELFF

V: TRBV20-1
D: TRBD2
size: many
J: TRBJ2-7
DNA: TGCAGTGCTCCCAACGTGGGGACGGGGGGCTACGAGCAGTACTTC
CDR3: CSAPNVGTGGYEQYF